A single sample is the source of the 6 T cell receptor beta chains below, sequenced in a study of beta chain features in type 1 diabetes. Every isolated RNA sample was fully reverse transcribed, so sequencing captured expressed TCRB transcripts. Sequenced by immunoSEQ multiplex PCR; TCRdb stores in-frame clones only, minus some. In the table there are over 100,000 clones, approximately 16% of which are singletons. For these receptors, no antigen is known. Study-wide findings and caveats: TCRB CDR3s were moderately but significantly shorter in Type 1 diabetes patients in all four CD4+ subsets.

Input material: central memory CD4+ T cells from blood. The receptors shown here come from a young man with type 1 diabetes.

This clone was counted a few times. The rearrangement joins TRBV11-2 to TRBJ2-5; 11 bases are a match to TRBD2. Unmatched junction bases numbered 4, after V lost 3 bases and J lost 4 bases. Germline CDR1 reads SGHAT; CDR2 reads FQNNGV. The CDR3 runs to 15 residues. Written as DNA, the CDR3 is TGTGCCAGCAGCTTTTCTAGCGGGGGGAGAGAGACCCAGTACTTC. It yields the protein CASSFSSGGRETQYF.

This sequence joins TRBV28 and TRBJ2-3, with 13 bases lining up with TRBD2. The germline V gene encodes CDR1 MDHEN and CDR2 SYDVKM. This CDR3 region has 13 residues. Trimming at V came to 8 bases and at J to 7 bases, leaving 3 bases not matched to a gene. CDR3 sequence (DNA): TGTGCCAGCCGGACTAGCGGGGGACATACGCAGTATTTT. Its protein product is CASRTSGGHTQYF.

The rearrangement uses TRBV2 and TRBJ2-7; D gene unclear. Trimming shortened V by 5 bases and J by 5 bases, and 7 bases separated the two germline ends. The CDR3 is 11 residues long. CDR1 is SNHLY and CDR2 is FYNNEI in the germline V gene. CDR3 in DNA: TGTGCCAGCAGTTTCGTCGACGAGCAGTACTTC. Its protein product is CASSFVDEQYF. Using reference TRBV2 and TRBJ2-7 for the parts outside the CDR3, the full variable domain is EPEVTQTPSHQVTQMGQEVILRCVPISNHLYFYWYRQILGQKVEFLVSFYNNEISEKSEIFDDQFSVERPDGSNFTLKIRSTKLEDSAMYFCASSFVDEQYFGPGTRLTVT.

This rearrangement joins TRBV11-2 to TRBJ2-1; 9 bases agree with TRBD2. The CDR3 is 12 residues long. Germline values: CDR1 SGHAT, CDR2 FQNNGV. Trimming at V came to 6 bases and at J to 6 bases, leaving 0 bases not matched to a gene. CDR3 bases: TGTGCCAGCAGGCGGGGGGGCAATGAGCAGTTCTTC. Its translation is CASRRGGNEQFF.

This clone has a count of ten or more. The chain is built from TRBV7-6 and TRBJ1-6; D gene unclear. In germline, CDR1 is SGHVS, CDR2 FNYEAQ. Trimming shortened V by 5 bases and J by 4 bases, and 9 bases separated the two germline ends. This CDR3 region has 14 residues. The chain's CDR3 is CASSQRTYNSPLHF. The CDR3 DNA reads as TGTGCCAGCAGCCAGCGGACGTATAATTCACCCCTCCACTTT. The full variable domain, with the rest looked up from reference TRBV7-6 and TRBJ1-6, is GAGVSQSPRYKVTKRGQDVALRCDPISGHVSLYWYRQALGQGPEFLTYFNYEAQQDKSGLPNDRFSAERPEGSISTLTIQRTEQRDSAMYRCASSQRTYNSPLHFGNGTRLTVT.

This clone was seen at least ten times. The chain employs TRBV28 and TRBJ2-7, with TRBD1 matching over 7 bases. V trimming: 6 bases; J trimming: 0 bases; junction bases outside the gene matches: 8. The CDR3 contains 15 residues. Germline V CDR1 and CDR2: MDHEN, SYDVKM. As DNA, the CDR3 is TGTGCCAGCAGCTACGGGACAGCTAACTCCTACGAGCAGTACTTC. As protein: CASSYGTANSYEQYF.